This T cell receptor (beta chain) was observed in a study of T cells in Graves' hyperthyroidism and ophthalmopathy. Clinical Activity Scores of at least 3, NOSPECS grades of at least 4 and durations under 3 months characterized ophthalmopathy patients. Pregnant or lactating patients were excluded, as were those with uncontrolled infection or other autoimmune disease. The CDR3 sequence is 18 residues long. V dropped 3 bases and J dropped 5; count of bases not matched to a gene: 15. Germline loops: CDR1 SGHTA, CDR2 FQGNSA. Amplification targeted TCR beta CDR3 regions from RNA transcripts. The TCR CDR3 first-round RT-PCR relied on the HTBI primer set. TCRdb used MiXCR to reprocess the multiplex PCR reads, holding one entry per CDR3 protein. The data show about 250,000 distinct CDR3 sequences, with roughly 22% seen just once and 50% to 75% held by the top ten.

Sequencing input: blood. The chain employs TRBV7-2 and TRBJ2-5; TRBD2 agrees at 10 bases. The TCR originated in a man younger than 40 with Graves' ophthalmopathy. CDR3 nucleotide sequence: TGTGCCAGCAGCTTCTTGGGCCGGACTAGCGGCCTTCGGGAGACCCAGTACTTC. Encoded protein: CASSFLGRTSGLRETQYF.